Listed below are T cell receptor beta chains from one sample, sequenced in a study of metastatic and nonmetastatic thyroid tumors. TCRdb re-called the PCR reads through MiXCR. Of tens of thousands of clones in the sample, 14% to 15% were seen once. Sequenced input: blood. These TCRs come from a female donor with papillary thyroid cancer or a benign thyroid nodule (not recorded which). Some clones in this sample may be carry-over from other donors' samples. Each CDR3 is given with its conserved first and last residue. A D gene is named only where the DNA matches it firmly. The size of a clone is reported for some rows only, either as once, few or many, or as a class for expanded clones.

size,J,V,D,CDR3,DNA
few,TRBJ2-4,TRBV7-9,TRBD2,CASSLQLAGTAKNIQYF,TGTGCCAGCAGCTTACAACTAGCGGGGACAGCCAAAAACATTCAGTACTTC
many,TRBJ2-7,TRBV20-1,NA,CSARDQGWEQYF,TGCAGTGCTAGAGATCAGGGATGGGAGCAGTACTTC
few,TRBJ2-1,TRBV10-3,TRBD1,CAISETAGTGGFDEQFF,TGTGCCATCAGTGAGACCGCCGGGACAGGGGGCTTTGATGAGCAGTTCTTC
many,TRBJ1-2,TRBV4-1,TRBD1,CASSLGTGGNGYTF,TGCGCCAGCAGCCTTGGGACAGGGGGCAATGGCTACACCTTC
many,TRBJ2-2,TRBV30,TRBD1,CAWRTGGTGELFF,TGTGCCTGGAGGACAGGGGGGACCGGGGAGCTGTTTTTT
many,TRBJ2-2,TRBV24-1,NA,CATSDLDRTGELFF,TGTGCCACCAGTGACCTCGACAGGACCGGGGAGCTGTTTTTT
NA,TRBJ2-2,TRBV20-1,TRBD2,CSASWLAGGRVGELFF,TGCAGTGCTAGCTGGCTAGCGGGGGGGCGGGTCGGGGAGCTGTTTTTT
many,TRBJ1-2,TRBV14,TRBD1,CASSQTDRGGYTF,TGTGCCAGCAGCCAGACGGACAGGGGAGGCTACACCTTC
NA,TRBJ1-2,TRBV11-2,NA,CASSHLPGSHYGYTF,TGTGCCAGCAGCCATCTCCCGGGCAGCCACTATGGCTACACCTTC
NA,TRBJ2-2,TRBV28,NA,CASRERTGELFF,TGTGCCAGCAGGGAAAGAACCGGGGAGCTGTTTTTT
many,TRBJ1-1,TRBV12-3/TRBV12-4,NA,CASSFGGPGNTEAFF,TGTGCCAGCAGTTTCGGGGGGCCAGGAAACACTGAAGCTTTCTTT
NA,TRBJ2-6,TRBV20-1,TRBD1,CIRMTGTPLGGPGANVLTF,TGCATCCGTATGACAGGGACCCCTCTTGGAGGTCCCGGGGCCAACGTCCTGACTTTC
NA,TRBJ1-1,TRBV6-2/TRBV6-3,NA,CASSPALGGLNTEAFF,TGTGCCAGCAGCCCTGCTCTGGGGGGACTGAACACTGAAGCTTTCTTT
few,TRBJ1-2,TRBV6-1,TRBD1,CASIEDYRGFGYTF,TGTGCCAGCATTGAAGACTACAGGGGGTTTGGCTACACCTTC
NA,TRBJ2-7,TRBV5-4,NA,CASSLAGLGEGGYEQYF,TGTGCCAGCAGCTTGGCCGGGTTAGGGGAAGGGGGATACGAGCAGTACTTC
few,TRBJ2-7,TRBV19,NA,CASAGSSYEQYF,TGTGCCAGTGCGGGGAGCTCCTACGAGCAGTACTTC
NA,TRBJ1-2,TRBV18,TRBD1,CASSPYRDREAQGYTF,TGTGCCAGCTCACCGTACCGGGACAGAGAAGCGCAGGGCTACACCTTC